The following is a T cell receptor (beta chain) sequence with its context. The data derive from a study of blood T cell repertoires in COVID-19. This CDR3 contains 15 residues. Germline values: CDR1 SEHNR, CDR2 FQNEAQ (reference sequence). V lost 5 bases and J 3 bases, leaving 14 bases between the germline ends. Assay: immunoSEQ multiplex PCR; the TCRdb copy retains only in-frame clones and omits some. The table records about 110,000 clones, 88% of them present only once. This chain links TRBV7-9 with TRBJ1-5, with D maybe TRBD1 (5 bases). The sequence derives from a human donor in a cohort sampled during active COVID-19. Sample: peripheral blood. Here the CDR3 DNA reads TGTGCCAGCAGCCTTGGAGGGGACTTCAATCAGCCCCAGCATTTT. Protein product: CASSLGGDFNQPQHF.